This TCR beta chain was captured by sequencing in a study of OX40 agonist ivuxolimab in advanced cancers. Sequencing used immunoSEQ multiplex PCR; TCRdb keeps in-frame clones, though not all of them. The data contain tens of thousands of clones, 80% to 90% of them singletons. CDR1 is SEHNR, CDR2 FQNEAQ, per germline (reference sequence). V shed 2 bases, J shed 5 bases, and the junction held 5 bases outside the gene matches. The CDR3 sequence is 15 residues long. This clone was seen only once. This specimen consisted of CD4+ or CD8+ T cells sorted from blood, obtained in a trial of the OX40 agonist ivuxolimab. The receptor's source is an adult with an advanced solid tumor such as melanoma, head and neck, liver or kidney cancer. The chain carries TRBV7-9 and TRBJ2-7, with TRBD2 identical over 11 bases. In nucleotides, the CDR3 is TGTGCCAGCAGCTTATTAGCGGGGGGGCAGAACGAGCAGTACTTC. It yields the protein CASSLLAGGQNEQYF.